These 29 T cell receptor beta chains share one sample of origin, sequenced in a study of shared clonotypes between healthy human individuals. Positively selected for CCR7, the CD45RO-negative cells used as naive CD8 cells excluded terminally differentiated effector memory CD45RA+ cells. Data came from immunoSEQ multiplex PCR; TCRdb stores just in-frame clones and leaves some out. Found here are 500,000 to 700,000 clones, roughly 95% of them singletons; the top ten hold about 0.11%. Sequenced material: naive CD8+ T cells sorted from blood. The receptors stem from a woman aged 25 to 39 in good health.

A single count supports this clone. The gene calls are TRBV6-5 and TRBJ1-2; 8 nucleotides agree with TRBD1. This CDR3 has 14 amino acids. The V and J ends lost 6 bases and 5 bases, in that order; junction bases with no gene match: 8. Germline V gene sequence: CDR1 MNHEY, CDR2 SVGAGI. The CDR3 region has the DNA TGTGCCAGCAGCGCACAGGGGGTCTTATATGGCTACACCTTC. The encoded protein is CASSAQGVLYGYTF.

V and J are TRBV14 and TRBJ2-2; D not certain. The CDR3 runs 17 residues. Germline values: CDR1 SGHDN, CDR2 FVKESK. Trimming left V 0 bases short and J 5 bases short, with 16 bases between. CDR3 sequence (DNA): TGTGCCAGCAGCCAAGATATTAGAGCAGAAATAACCGGGGAGCTGTTTTTT. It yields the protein CASSQDIRAEITGELFF.

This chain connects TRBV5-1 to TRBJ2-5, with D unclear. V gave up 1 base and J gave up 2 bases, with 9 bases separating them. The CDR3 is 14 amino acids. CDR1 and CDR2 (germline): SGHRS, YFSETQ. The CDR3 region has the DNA TGCGCCAGCAGCTTGATTCCCCGGCAAGAGACCCAGTACTTC. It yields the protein CASSLIPRQETQYF.

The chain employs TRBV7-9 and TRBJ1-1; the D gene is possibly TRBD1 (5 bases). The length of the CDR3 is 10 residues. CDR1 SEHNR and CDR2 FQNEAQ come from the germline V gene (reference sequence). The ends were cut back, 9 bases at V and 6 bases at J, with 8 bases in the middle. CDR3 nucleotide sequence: TGTGCCAGTCAGGGTTCTGAAGCTTTCTTT. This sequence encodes CASQGSEAFF.

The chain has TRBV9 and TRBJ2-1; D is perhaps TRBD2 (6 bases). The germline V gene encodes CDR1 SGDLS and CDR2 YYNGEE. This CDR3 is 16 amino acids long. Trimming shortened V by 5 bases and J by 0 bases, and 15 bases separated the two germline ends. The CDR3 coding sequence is TGTGCCAGCAGTGCGGCTATGGGGGGCTCCTACAATGAGCAGTTCTTC. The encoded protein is CASSAAMGGSYNEQFF.

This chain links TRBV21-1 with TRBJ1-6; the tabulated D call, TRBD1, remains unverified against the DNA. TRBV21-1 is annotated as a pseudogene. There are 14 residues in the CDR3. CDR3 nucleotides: TGTGCCAGCCCATACGGACATCTCAATTCACCCCTCCACTTT. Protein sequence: CASPYGHLNSPLHF.

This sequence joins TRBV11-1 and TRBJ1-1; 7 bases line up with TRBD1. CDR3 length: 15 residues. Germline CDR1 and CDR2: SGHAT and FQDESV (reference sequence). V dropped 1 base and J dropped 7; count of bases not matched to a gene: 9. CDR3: CASSLEGALGGEAFF. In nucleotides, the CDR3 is TGTGCCAGCAGCTTAGAGGGGGCGCTTGGAGGTGAAGCTTTCTTT.

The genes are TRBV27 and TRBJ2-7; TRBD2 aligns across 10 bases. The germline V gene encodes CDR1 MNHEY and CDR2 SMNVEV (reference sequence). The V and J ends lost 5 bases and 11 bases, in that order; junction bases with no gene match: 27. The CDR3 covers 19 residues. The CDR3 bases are TGTGCCAGCAGTCTGTCCGGTGTGCGCCCTAGCGGGAGCGAGATTTGGGAGTACTTC. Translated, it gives CASSLSGVRPSGSEIWEYF.

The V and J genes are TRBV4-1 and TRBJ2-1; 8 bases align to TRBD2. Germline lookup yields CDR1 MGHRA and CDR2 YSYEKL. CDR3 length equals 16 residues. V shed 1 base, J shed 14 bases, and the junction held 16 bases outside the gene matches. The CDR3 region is CASSQVTGGDPPPEFF. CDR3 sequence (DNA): TGCGCCAGCAGCCAAGTTACGGGAGGGGATCCCCCTCCCGAGTTCTTC.

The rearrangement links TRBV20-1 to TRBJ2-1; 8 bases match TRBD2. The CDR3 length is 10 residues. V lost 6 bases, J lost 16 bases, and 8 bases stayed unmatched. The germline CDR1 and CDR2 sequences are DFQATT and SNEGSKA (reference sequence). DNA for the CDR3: TGCAGTGCAACCCTGGGACTAGATTTCTTC. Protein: CSATLGLDFF.

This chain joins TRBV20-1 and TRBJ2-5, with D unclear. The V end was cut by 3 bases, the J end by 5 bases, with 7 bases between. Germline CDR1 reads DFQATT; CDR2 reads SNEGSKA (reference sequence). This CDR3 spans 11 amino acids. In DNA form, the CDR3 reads TGCAGTGCTAGTTACCGGGAGACCCAGTACTTC. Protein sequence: CSASYRETQYF.

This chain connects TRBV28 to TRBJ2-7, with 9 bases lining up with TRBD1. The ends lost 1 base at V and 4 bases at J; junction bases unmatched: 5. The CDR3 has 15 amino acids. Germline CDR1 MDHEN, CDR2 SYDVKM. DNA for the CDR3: TGTGCCAGCAGTTTATACAGGGGGCGCGGATACGAGCAGTACTTC. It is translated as CASSLYRGRGYEQYF.

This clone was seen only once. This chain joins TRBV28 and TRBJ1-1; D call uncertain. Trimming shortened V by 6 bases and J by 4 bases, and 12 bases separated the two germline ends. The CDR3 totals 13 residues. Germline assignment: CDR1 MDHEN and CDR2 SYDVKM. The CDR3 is CASSPRDSTEAFF. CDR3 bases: TGTGCCAGCAGCCCTCGGGATAGCACTGAAGCTTTCTTT.

In DNA form, the CDR3 reads TGTGCCAGCAGCTTAGGACAGGGCACGGGGACCCAGTACTTC. Translation: CASSLGQGTGTQYF. J is TRBJ2-5 and V is TRBV21-1; the table's D call, TRBD1, has no DNA check behind it. TRBV21-1 is marked as a pseudogene. The CDR3 runs 14 residues.

This CDR3 reads CATPIGRAQETQYF. The CDR3 DNA reads TGTGCCACCCCGATCGGGAGGGCCCAAGAGACCCAGTACTTC. The chain employs TRBV15 and TRBJ2-5, with 8 bases identical to TRBD2. The CDR3 runs 14 residues. In germline, CDR1 is LNHNV, CDR2 YYDKDF (reference sequence). V was clipped by 8 bases and J by 1 base; unmatched bases: 6.

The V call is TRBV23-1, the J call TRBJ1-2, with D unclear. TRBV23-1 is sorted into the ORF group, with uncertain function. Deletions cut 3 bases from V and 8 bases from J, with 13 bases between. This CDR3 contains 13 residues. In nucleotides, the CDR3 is TGCGCCAGCAGTCATCGGCAAGGCACCGGCTACACCTTC. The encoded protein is CASSHRQGTGYTF.

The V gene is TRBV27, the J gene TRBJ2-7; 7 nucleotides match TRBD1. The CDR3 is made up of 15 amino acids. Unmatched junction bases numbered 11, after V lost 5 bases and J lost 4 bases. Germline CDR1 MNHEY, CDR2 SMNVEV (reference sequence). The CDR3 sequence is CASSGYDRDWYEQYF. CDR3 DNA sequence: TGTGCCAGCAGTGGATACGACAGGGATTGGTACGAGCAGTACTTC.

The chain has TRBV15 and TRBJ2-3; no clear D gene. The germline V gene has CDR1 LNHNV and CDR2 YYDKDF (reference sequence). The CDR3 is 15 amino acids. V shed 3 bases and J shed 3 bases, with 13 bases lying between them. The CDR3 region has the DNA TGTGCCACCAGCAGTCTTCAGGTAGTAACAGATACGCAGTATTTT. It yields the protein CATSSLQVVTDTQYF.

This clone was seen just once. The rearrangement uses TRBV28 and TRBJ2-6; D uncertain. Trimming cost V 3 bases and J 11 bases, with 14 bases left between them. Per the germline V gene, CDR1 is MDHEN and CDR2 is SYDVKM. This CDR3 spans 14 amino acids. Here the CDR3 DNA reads TGTGCCAGCAGTTTCCGAAGAGCCTCGGACGTCCTGACTTTC. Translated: CASSFRRASDVLTF.

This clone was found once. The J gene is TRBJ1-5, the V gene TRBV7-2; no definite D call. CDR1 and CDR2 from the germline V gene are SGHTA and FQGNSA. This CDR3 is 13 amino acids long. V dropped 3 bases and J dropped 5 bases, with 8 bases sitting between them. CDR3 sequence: CASSFRADQPQHF. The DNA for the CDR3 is TGTGCCAGCAGCTTTAGGGCGGATCAGCCCCAGCATTTT. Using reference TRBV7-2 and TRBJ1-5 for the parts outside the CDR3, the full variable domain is GAGVSQSPSNKVTEKGKDVELRCDPISGHTALYWYRQSLGQGLEFLIYFQGNSAPDKSGLPSDRFSAERTGGSVSTLTIQRTQQEDSAVYLCASSFRADQPQHFGDGTRLSIL.

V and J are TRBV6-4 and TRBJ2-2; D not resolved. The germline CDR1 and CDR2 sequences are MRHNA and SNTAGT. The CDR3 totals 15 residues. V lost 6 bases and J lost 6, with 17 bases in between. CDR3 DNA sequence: TGTGCCAGCAGCCCCCGCCCGTGGAGTCCCGGGGAGCTGTTTTTT. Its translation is CASSPRPWSPGELFF.

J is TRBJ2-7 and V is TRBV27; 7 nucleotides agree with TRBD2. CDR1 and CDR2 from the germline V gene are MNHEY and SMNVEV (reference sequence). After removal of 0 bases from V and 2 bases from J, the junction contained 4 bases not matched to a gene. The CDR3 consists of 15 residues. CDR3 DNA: TGTGCCAGCAGTTTATCGAGCGGGGCCCCCTACGAGCAGTACTTC. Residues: CASSLSSGAPYEQYF.

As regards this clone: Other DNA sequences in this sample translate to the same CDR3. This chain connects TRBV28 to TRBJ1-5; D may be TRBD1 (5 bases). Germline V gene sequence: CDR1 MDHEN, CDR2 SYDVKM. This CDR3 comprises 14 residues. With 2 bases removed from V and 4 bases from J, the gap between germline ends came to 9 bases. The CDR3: CASSLRQYNQPQHF. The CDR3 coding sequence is TGTGCCAGCAGTTTACGACAGTATAATCAGCCCCAGCATTTT.

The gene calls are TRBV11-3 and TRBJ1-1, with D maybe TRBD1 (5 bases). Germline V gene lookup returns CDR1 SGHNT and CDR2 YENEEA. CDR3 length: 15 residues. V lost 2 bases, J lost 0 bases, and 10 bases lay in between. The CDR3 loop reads CASSLIRQLNTEAFF. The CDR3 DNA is TGTGCCAGCAGCTTAATTCGACAGCTGAACACTGAAGCTTTCTTT.

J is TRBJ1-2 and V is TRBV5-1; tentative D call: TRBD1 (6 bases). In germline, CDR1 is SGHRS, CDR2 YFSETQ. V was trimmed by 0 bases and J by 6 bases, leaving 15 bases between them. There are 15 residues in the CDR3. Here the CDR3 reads CASSLAVAGQNGYTF. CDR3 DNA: TGCGCCAGCAGCTTGGCCGTCGCGGGACAAAATGGCTACACCTTC.

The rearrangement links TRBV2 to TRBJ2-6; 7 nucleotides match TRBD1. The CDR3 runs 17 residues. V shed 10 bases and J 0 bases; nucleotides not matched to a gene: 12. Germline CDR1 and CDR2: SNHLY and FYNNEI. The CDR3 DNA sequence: TGTGCCACCGAGAGGGGACAGACAATCTCTGGGGCCAACGTCCTGACTTTC. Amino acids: CATERGQTISGANVLTF. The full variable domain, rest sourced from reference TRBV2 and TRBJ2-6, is EPEVTQTPSHQVTQMGQEVILRCVPISNHLYFYWYRQILGQKVEFLVSFYNNEISEKSEIFDDQFSVERPDGSNFTLKIRSTKLEDSAMYFCATERGQTISGANVLTFGAGSRLTVL.

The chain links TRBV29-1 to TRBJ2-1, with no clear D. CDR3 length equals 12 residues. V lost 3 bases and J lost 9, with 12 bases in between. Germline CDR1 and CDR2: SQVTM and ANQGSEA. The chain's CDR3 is CSVDLGPFEQFF. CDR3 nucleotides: TGCAGCGTTGATCTAGGGCCGTTTGAGCAGTTCTTC.

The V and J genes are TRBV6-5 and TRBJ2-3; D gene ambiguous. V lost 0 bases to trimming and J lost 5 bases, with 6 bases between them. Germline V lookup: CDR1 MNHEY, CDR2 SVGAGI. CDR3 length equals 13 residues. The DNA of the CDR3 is TGTGCCAGCAGTTACTCGGACCTAGATACGCAGTATTTT. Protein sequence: CASSYSDLDTQYF.

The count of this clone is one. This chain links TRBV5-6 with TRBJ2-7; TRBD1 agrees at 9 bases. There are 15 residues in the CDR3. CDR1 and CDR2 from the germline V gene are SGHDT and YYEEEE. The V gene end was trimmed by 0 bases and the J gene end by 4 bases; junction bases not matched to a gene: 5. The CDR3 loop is CASSLVGQGQYEQYF. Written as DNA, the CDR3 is TGTGCCAGCAGCTTGGTCGGACAGGGGCAATACGAGCAGTACTTC.